This T cell receptor beta chain came from a study of PD-1 blockade in classical Hodgkin lymphoma. Sample time point: cycle 4 day 1 (C4D1), after 6 weeks of nivolumab. Every patient relapsed after autologous stem cell transplantation, and brentuximab vedotin exposure varied. Thawed PBMCs supplied CD8+ T cells via magnetic negative selection. Germline-derived CDR1 and CDR2 are SGHNT and YENEEA. The CDR3 has 15 residues. V gave up 5 bases and J gave up 4 bases, with 14 bases separating them. Broader study findings: Compared with healthy donors, newly diagnosed patients reportedly showed lower baseline TCR diversity. Diversity in CD4+ TCRs, unlike that measured in CD8+ TCRs, had risen significantly by C4D1. Exclusion was the outcome for patients who began nivolumab under 1 year after ASCT. Although disease activity or prior therapy may be involved, causes of the repertoire differences remain undefined.

Sequencing used immunoSEQ multiplex PCR; TCRdb keeps in-frame clones, though not all of them. The sample includes some 10,000 clones, around 68% of them seen just once. Notes on this clone: Its antigen is currently unknown.

The V and J genes are TRBV11-3 and TRBJ2-2; no firm D call. This receptor was identified in a human donor with classical Hodgkin lymphoma. The source material was CD8+ T cells from blood, sampled before the fourth cycle of nivolumab. The CDR3 region is CASSALDSVTGELFF. The DNA for the CDR3 is TGTGCCAGCAGCGCCCTTGACTCTGTCACCGGGGAGCTGTTTTTT.